Following are 25 T cell receptor beta chains from one sample sequenced in a study of T cell responses to AZD1222 COVID-19 vaccine. Some clones are missing from TCRdb's copy, which holds only in-frame ones; the method was immunoSEQ multiplex PCR. The repertoire holds about 140,000 clones, with about 90% as singletons. The sample here was peripheral blood, taken 28 days after the second AZD1222 dose. The receptors were sampled from an adult who received the AZD1222 COVID-19 vaccine.

The chain carries TRBV15 and TRBJ2-7; D perhaps matches TRBD2 (5 bases). The CDR3 is 18 amino acids. V lost 4 bases to trimming and J lost 6 bases, with 28 bases between them. CDR1 is LNHNV and CDR2 is YYDKDF in the germline V gene (reference sequence). The DNA of the CDR3 is TGTGCCACCAGCATTCAACCCGTGGTTGAGGGTGACCGGTTCGAGCAGTACTTC. Protein sequence: CATSIQPVVEGDRFEQYF.

The CDR3 DNA follows: TGCGCCAGCAGCTTGACTAAGGGTATCTTGACGGATACGCAGTATTTT. It translates to CASSLTKGILTDTQYF. This chain uses TRBV5-1 with TRBJ2-3; D remains unclear. The CDR3 totals 16 residues. CDR1 is SGHRS and CDR2 is YFSETQ in the germline V gene. V shed 1 base and J shed 6 bases, with 18 bases lying between them.

The genes are TRBV7-8 and TRBJ1-4, with D unresolved. The ends were cut back, 3 bases at V and 4 bases at J, with 15 bases in the middle. The CDR3 contains 16 residues. Germline V gives CDR1 SGHVS, CDR2 FQNEAQ. In DNA form, the CDR3 reads TGTGCCAGCAGCTTGGGCACCGACGACCATAATGAAAAACTGTTTTTT. This encodes CASSLGTDDHNEKLFF. The entire variable domain, with the rest obtained from reference TRBV7-8 and TRBJ1-4, is as follows: GAGVSQSPRYKVAKRGQDVALRCDPISGHVSLFWYQQALGQGPEFLTYFQNEAQLDKSGLPSDRFFAERPEGSVSTLKIQRTQQEDSAVYLCASSLGTDDHNEKLFFGSGTQLSVL.

This chain links TRBV28 with TRBJ1-6; no reliable D call. Between the trimmed V and J ends, which lost 5 bases and 14 bases, there was a span of 10 bases. The CDR3 runs to 11 residues. Germline values: CDR1 MDHEN, CDR2 SYDVKM. The CDR3 region has the DNA TGTGCCAGCAGTAACACTGCTACCCTCCACTTT. This translates into CASSNTATLHF. The variable domain in full, completed from reference TRBV28 and TRBJ1-6, reads DVKVTQSSRYLVKRTGEKVFLECVQDMDHENMFWYRQDPGLGLRLIYFSYDVKMKEKGDIPEGYSVSREKKERFSLILESASTNQTSMYLCASSNTATLHFGNGTRLTVT.

The V and J genes are TRBV29-1 and TRBJ1-3; tentatively, D is TRBD1 (6 bases). Per the germline V gene, CDR1 is SQVTM and CDR2 is ANQGSEA. CDR3 length equals 12 residues. V was shortened by 4 bases and J by 4 bases, with 8 bases between the two germline ends. CDR3 in amino acids: CSVGTEGNTIYF. The CDR3 DNA sequence: TGCAGCGTTGGGACAGAGGGAAACACCATATATTTT.

The chain joins TRBV5-5 to TRBJ1-2, with 8 bases identical to TRBD1. CDR3 length equals 13 residues. The ends lost 6 bases at V and 8 bases at J; junction bases unmatched: 9. Per germline, CDR1 SGHKS and CDR2 YYEKEE (reference sequence). The CDR3: CASTRQGARGYTF. For the CDR3, the DNA is TGTGCCAGCACACGCCAGGGGGCGAGGGGCTACACCTTC.

This clone has a single count. V usage is TRBV6-2 or TRBV6-3 and J usage is TRBJ2-1; no clear D. This CDR3 contains 15 residues. Germline assignment: CDR1 MNHEY and CDR2 SVGEGT. Trimming stripped 0 bases from V and 4 bases from J, with 10 bases between. The CDR3 nucleotides read TGTGCCAGCAGTTACTCGACGCCAGGATACAATGAGCAGTTCTTC. This codes for CASSYSTPGYNEQFF.

This chain uses TRBV5-5 with TRBJ1-4, with 7 bases fitting TRBD1. Germline V gives CDR1 SGHKS, CDR2 YYEKEE (reference sequence). CDR3 length: 13 residues. J was trimmed by 5 bases and V by 5 bases; bases with no gene match: 3. The CDR3 protein is CASRPTGNEKLFF. CDR3 bases: TGTGCCAGCAGGCCGACAGGGAATGAAAAACTGTTTTTT.

The chain recombines TRBV3-1 (or the pseudogene TRBV3-2) with TRBJ1-2; possibly TRBD1 for D (6 bases). Germline-derived CDR1 and CDR2 are LGHDT and YNNKEL (reference sequence). With 1 base removed from V and 5 bases from J, the gap between germline ends came to 23 bases. The CDR3 runs to 18 residues. The CDR3 loop is CASSQAARRTARGYGYTF. CDR3 bases: TGTGCCAGCAGCCAAGCAGCGCGTAGGACAGCCCGCGGATATGGCTACACCTTC.

This rearrangement joins TRBV29-1 to TRBJ1-2, with D possibly matching TRBD1 (5 bases). Per germline, CDR1 SQVTM and CDR2 ANQGSEA. Trimming removed 4 bases at V and 3 bases at J, with 15 bases between. CDR3 length: 14 amino acids. The CDR3, as DNA: TGCAGCGTTGGAGGTCCGGGGCAGTACTATGGCTACACCTTC. Translation gives CSVGGPGQYYGYTF.

The V and J genes are TRBV4-1 and TRBJ2-3; D is uncertain. CDR3 length: 13 residues. CDR1 and CDR2 (germline): MGHRA, YSYEKL. Trimming cost V 0 bases and J 6 bases, with 7 bases left between them. This CDR3 is CASSQDPLDTQYF. In DNA form, the CDR3 reads TGCGCCAGCAGCCAAGACCCCCTGGATACGCAGTATTTT.

This clone was counted only a few times. The rearrangement links TRBV5-4 to TRBJ2-7; 14 bases are a match to TRBD2. Germline CDR1 SGHNT, CDR2 YYREEE (reference sequence). The CDR3 runs to 18 residues. The trim removed 0 bases at V and 3 bases at J, leaving 8 bases unmatched. The CDR3 protein is CASSLGGTSGSSNYEQYF. The CDR3 DNA is TGTGCCAGCAGCTTGGGGGGGACTAGCGGGAGTTCAAACTACGAGCAGTACTTC.

The chain carries TRBV2 and TRBJ1-5; D not certain. V was pared by 5 bases and J by 4 bases, with 9 bases between. In germline, CDR1 is SNHLY, CDR2 FYNNEI. CDR3 size: 13 residues. CDR3 protein: CASSSGMNQPQHF. CDR3 bases: TGTGCCAGCAGTTCCGGGATGAATCAGCCCCAGCATTTT. The whole variable domain, remainder taken from reference TRBV2 and TRBJ1-5, is EPEVTQTPSHQVTQMGQEVILRCVPISNHLYFYWYRQILGQKVEFLVSFYNNEISEKSEIFDDQFSVERPDGSNFTLKIRSTKLEDSAMYFCASSSGMNQPQHFGDGTRLSIL.

This clone appeared a few times. The sample contains more than one DNA sequence encoding this CDR3. This chain connects TRBV2 to TRBJ1-6; 9 positions agree with TRBD1. With 6 bases clipped from V and 6 bases from J, the junction kept 9 bases outside the gene matches. The CDR3 covers 16 residues. Germline V gene lookup returns CDR1 SNHLY and CDR2 FYNNEI. The CDR3 loop is CASRDTGTGINSPLHF. Written as DNA, the CDR3 is TGTGCCAGCAGAGACACCGGGACAGGGATTAATTCACCCCTCCACTTT. The complete variable domain, with remaining parts taken from reference TRBV2 and TRBJ1-6, reads EPEVTQTPSHQVTQMGQEVILRCVPISNHLYFYWYRQILGQKVEFLVSFYNNEISEKSEIFDDQFSVERPDGSNFTLKIRSTKLEDSAMYFCASRDTGTGINSPLHFGNGTRLTVT.

The rearrangement joins TRBV30 to TRBJ1-3; 8 bases agree with TRBD1. With 3 bases clipped from V and 2 bases from J, the junction kept 6 bases outside the gene matches. The CDR3 runs to 15 residues. Per germline, CDR1 GTSNPN and CDR2 SVGIG (reference sequence). The CDR3 DNA sequence: TGTGCCTGGAGAACGACAGGGGCGACTGGAAACACCATATATTTT. The encoded protein is CAWRTTGATGNTIYF.

The CDR3 region is CASSLGQGARGTEAFF. In DNA, the CDR3 is TGTGCCAGCAGCTTAGGGCAGGGGGCTAGGGGCACTGAAGCTTTCTTT. The J gene is TRBJ1-1, the V gene TRBV7-9, with 8 bases that match TRBD1. The CDR3 loop spans 16 amino acids. In germline, CDR1 is SEHNR, CDR2 FQNEAQ (reference sequence). V lost 1 base and J lost 4; bases outside the gene matches: 8. The entire variable domain, with the rest obtained from reference TRBV7-9 and TRBJ1-1, is as follows: DTGVSQNPRHKITKRGQNVTFRCDPISEHNRLYWYRQTLGQGPEFLTYFQNEAQLEKSRLLSDRFSAERPKGSFSTLEIQRTEQGDSAMYLCASSLGQGARGTEAFFGQGTRLTVV.

The genes are TRBV19 and TRBJ2-1; no clear D gene. Germline V CDR1 and CDR2: LNHDA, SQIVND (reference sequence). Trimming took 6 bases from V and 0 from J, leaving 12 bases between them. CDR3 length: 15 amino acids. The CDR3 spells CASSLDGYSYNEQFF. CDR3 DNA: TGTGCCAGTAGCCTTGACGGTTACTCCTACAATGAGCAGTTCTTC.

This sequence joins TRBV20-1 and TRBJ1-1; D remains ambiguous. The ends were cut back, 3 bases at V and 2 bases at J, with 4 bases in the middle. This CDR3 has 11 residues. Looked up from germline, CDR1 is DFQATT and CDR2 is SNEGSKA (reference sequence). CDR3 sequence: CSARVNTEAFF. In nucleotides, the CDR3 is TGCAGTGCTAGGGTCAACACTGAAGCTTTCTTT.

DNA for the CDR3: TGTGCCAGCAGTGGGCGGGGTTGGAATGAGCAGTTCTTC. This encodes CASSGRGWNEQFF. The chain uses TRBV6-2 or TRBV6-3 and TRBJ2-1, with a weak D call TRBD2 (6 bases). The CDR3 consists of 13 residues. With 5 bases removed from V and 7 bases from J, the gap between germline ends came to 12 bases. Germline-derived CDR1 and CDR2 are MNHEY and SVGEGT.

V is TRBV7-9 and J is TRBJ2-7; D assignment may be TRBD1 or TRBD2 (5 bases each). The CDR3 covers 13 residues. Germline V CDR1 and CDR2: SEHNR, FQNEAQ (reference sequence). Between the trimmed V and J ends, which lost 6 bases and 3 bases, there was a span of 12 bases. The CDR3: CASRRDGYYEQYF. CDR3 coding DNA: TGTGCCAGCAGGAGGGACGGATACTACGAGCAGTACTTC.

Worth noting for this clone: Possible read error: a much larger clone is one base away. This chain uses TRBV6-5 with TRBJ2-7; D is perhaps TRBD1 or TRBD2 (5 bases each). The V gene lost 5 bases and the J gene lost 5 bases, with 13 bases spanning the gap. CDR1 MNHEY and CDR2 SVGAGI come from the germline V gene. This CDR3 is built from 13 residues. In DNA form, the CDR3 reads TGTGCCAGCAGTACCTTTATGGGACACGAGCAGTACGTC. It encodes CASSTFMGHEQYV.

The CDR3 DNA reads as TGCGCCAGCAGTGGACAAGACAGGGACACCGGGGAGCTGTTTTTT. Protein sequence: CASSGQDRDTGELFF. V and J are TRBV10-1 and TRBJ2-2; TRBD1 agrees at 7 bases. Trimming cost V 4 bases and J 3 bases; bases outside gene matches: 5. The CDR3 spans 15 residues. CDR1 and CDR2 from the germline V gene are WNHNN and SYGVQD (reference sequence).

The gene calls are TRBV19 and TRBJ2-7; D is possibly TRBD2 (5 bases). The CDR3 is made up of 14 amino acids. Germline V gene sequence: CDR1 LNHDA, CDR2 SQIVND (reference sequence). V was shortened by 5 bases and J by 4 bases, with 15 bases between the two germline ends. The CDR3, as DNA: TGTGCCAGTAGTCGCGAGGGAAAGTTGTACGAGCAGTACTTC. Translating it yields CASSREGKLYEQYF.

The rearrangement uses TRBV19 and TRBJ1-5; D might be TRBD1 (5 bases). CDR1 is LNHDA and CDR2 is SQIVND in the germline V gene (reference sequence). The germline V and J ends were trimmed by 0 bases and 4 bases, with 10 bases remaining between them. This CDR3 region has 15 residues. DNA of the CDR3: TGTGCCAGTAGTATAGATCGGGGCAGGAATCAGCCCCAGCATTTT. Translating it yields CASSIDRGRNQPQHF.

The chain joins TRBV4-1 to TRBJ1-5; D is ambiguous. CDR3 length: 15 amino acids. CDR1 and CDR2 from the germline V gene are MGHRA and YSYEKL. V was shortened by 1 base and J by 3 bases, with 10 bases between the two germline ends. The CDR3 loop reads CASSQAADVNQPQHF. CDR3 sequence (DNA): TGCGCCAGCAGCCAAGCAGCAGACGTCAATCAGCCCCAGCATTTT.